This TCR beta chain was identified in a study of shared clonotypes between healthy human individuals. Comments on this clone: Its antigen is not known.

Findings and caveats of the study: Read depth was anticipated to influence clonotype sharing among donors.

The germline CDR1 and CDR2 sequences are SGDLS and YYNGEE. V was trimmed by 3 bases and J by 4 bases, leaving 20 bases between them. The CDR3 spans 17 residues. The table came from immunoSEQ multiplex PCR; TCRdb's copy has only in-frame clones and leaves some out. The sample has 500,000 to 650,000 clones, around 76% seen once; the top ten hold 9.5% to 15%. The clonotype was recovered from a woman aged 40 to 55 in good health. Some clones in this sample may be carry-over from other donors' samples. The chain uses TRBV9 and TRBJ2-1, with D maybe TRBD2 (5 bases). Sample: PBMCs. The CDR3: CASSGTGEPTPYNEQFF. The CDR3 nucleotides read TGTGCCAGCAGCGGGACTGGTGAGCCTACCCCATACAATGAGCAGTTCTTC.